This T cell receptor (beta chain) comes out of a study of CXCR3-negative and CXCR3-positive naive CD8 T cells. General study results and limits: CXCR3-negative naive cells had less hydrophobic TRB CDR3s than did CXCR3-positive naive cells.

To note about this clonotype: Its matching antigen is unknown.

All TRB cDNA libraries came from 5' RACE performed with UMI labels. Reanalyzing the 5' RACE reads, TCRdb keeps one entry per CDR3 protein, without DNA. The sample totals more than 70,000 distinct CDR3 sequences; its top ten clones hold approximately 0.6%. This receptor was taken from a human donor in good health. Some clones in this sample may be carry-over from other donors' samples. The sample taken for sequencing was naive CXCR3+ CD8+ T cells from blood. Subset reported: CD45RO-CCR7+CD27+CD95- naive CD8+ T cells expressing CXCR3 (TNR3+).

The CDR3 protein is CASSPRQDEQYF. The chain employs TRBV28 and TRBJ2-7. The CDR3 has 12 residues. Germline assignment: CDR1 MDHEN and CDR2 SYDVKM.